The sequence of this T cell receptor (beta chain) was determined in a study of cytomegalovirus exposure and HLA in healthy donors. Study results and caveats: The productive fraction for most TCR beta V segments was about 87% or about 30% in an earlier analysis.

Turning to this clone: Its target is unknown.

The CDR3 runs to 15 residues. The V segment lost 5 bases and the J segment 5 bases; nucleotides outside the gene matches: 5. Germline V lookup: CDR1 SGHAT, CDR2 FQNNGV. Primers: 60 Vbeta forward and 13 Jbeta reverse. The table came from immunoSEQ multiplex PCR; TCRdb's copy has only in-frame clones and leaves some out. The table shows some 180,000 clones, with roughly 74% occurring only once. The source is a female donor in good health and CMV-seronegative. This chain joins TRBV11-2 and TRBJ2-1; 11 bases fit TRBD2. Sequencing input: PBMCs. The CDR3 sequence is CASSVTSGRDNEQFF. As DNA, the CDR3 is TGTGCCAGCAGCGTAACTAGCGGGAGAGACAATGAGCAGTTCTTC. The variable domain in full, with the rest retrieved from reference TRBV11-2 and TRBJ2-1, is EAGVAQSPRYKIIEKRQSVAFWCNPISGHATLYWYQQILGQGPKLLIQFQNNGVVDDSQLPKDRFSAERLKGVDSTLKIQPAKLEDSAVYLCASSVTSGRDNEQFFGPGTRLTVL.